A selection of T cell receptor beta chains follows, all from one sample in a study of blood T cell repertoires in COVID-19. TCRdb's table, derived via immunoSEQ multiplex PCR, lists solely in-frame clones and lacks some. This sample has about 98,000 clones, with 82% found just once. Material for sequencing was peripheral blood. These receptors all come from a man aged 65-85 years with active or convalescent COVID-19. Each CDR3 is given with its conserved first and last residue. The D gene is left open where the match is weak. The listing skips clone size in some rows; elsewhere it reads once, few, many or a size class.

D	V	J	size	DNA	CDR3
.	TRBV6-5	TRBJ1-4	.	TGTGCCAGCAGCCTACGGTTTCTTAATGAAAAACTGTTTTTT	CASSLRFLNEKLFF
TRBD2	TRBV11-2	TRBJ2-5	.	TGTGCCAGCAGCTTAGCCGGGACTAGCGGGACCCCGTACTTC	CASSLAGTSGTPYF
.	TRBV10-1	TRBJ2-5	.	TGCGCCAGCAGTGAGTCGGGGCACCTACAAGAGACCCAGTACTTC	CASSESGHLQETQYF
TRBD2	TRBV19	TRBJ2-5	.	TGTGCCAGTAGTATTGTCTTTCGGGGCGGGAGCTCCCAAGAGACCCAGTACTTC	CASSIVFRGGSSQETQYF
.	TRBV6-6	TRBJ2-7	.	TGTGCCAGCAGTAGCCACAGCGAGCAGTACTTC	CASSSHSEQYF
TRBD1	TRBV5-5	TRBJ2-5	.	TGTGCCAGCAGCCCAGGACAGGGGGCTTTAGAGACCCAGTACTTC	CASSPGQGALETQYF
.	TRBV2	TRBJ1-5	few	TGTGCCATAAGACTACAAGAAGATCAGCCCCAGCATTTT	CAIRLQEDQPQHF
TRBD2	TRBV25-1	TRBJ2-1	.	TGTGCCAGCAGTGAATCGGGGGGTCCCTTTGAGCAGTTCTTC	CASSESGGPFEQFF
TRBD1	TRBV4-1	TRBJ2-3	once	TGCGCCAGCAGCCAATGGACAGGGGGCGCAGATACGCAGTATTTT	CASSQWTGGADTQYF
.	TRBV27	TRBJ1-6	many	TGTGCCAGCAGTCTACAGGGAATCAATTCACCCCTCCACTTT	CASSLQGINSPLHF
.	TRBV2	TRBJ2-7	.	TGTGCCAGCGCGGCAGAGTCCTACGAGCAGTACTTC	CASAAESYEQYF
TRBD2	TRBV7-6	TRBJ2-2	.	TGTGCCAGCGCCCCGAGGGGACTAGCGGGGGCCCTCGCCGGGGAGCTGTTTTTT	CASAPRGLAGALAGELFF
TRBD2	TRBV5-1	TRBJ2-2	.	TGCGCCAGCAGCTTGGGGAGCGGGGGAGCCACCGGGGAGCTGTTTTTT	CASSLGSGGATGELFF
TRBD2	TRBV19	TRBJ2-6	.	TGTGCCAGTAGTCCGCGACTAGCGGGCCGCTCTGGGGCCAACGTCCTGACTTTC	CASSPRLAGRSGANVLTF
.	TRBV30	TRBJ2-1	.	TGTGCCTGGTACAGGGAGTTGGTCAATGAGCAGTTCTTC	CAWYRELVNEQFF
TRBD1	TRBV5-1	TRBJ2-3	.	TGCGCCAGCAGCAAGGACAGGGGGTATACAGATACGCAGTATTTT	CASSKDRGYTDTQYF
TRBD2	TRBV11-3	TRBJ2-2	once	TGTGCCAGCAGCCCACTAGCGGGGGGGCTTAACGGGGAGCTGTTTTTT	CASSPLAGGLNGELFF
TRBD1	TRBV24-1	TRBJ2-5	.	TGTGCCACCAGTGATCCCCGGGACAGCCAAGAGACCCAGTACTTC	CATSDPRDSQETQYF
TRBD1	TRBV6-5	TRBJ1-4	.	TGTGCCAGCAGTCGGACAGGGTTAAGCGAAAAACTGTTTTTT	CASSRTGLSEKLFF
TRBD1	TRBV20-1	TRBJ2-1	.	TGCAGTGCTAGTAGGTCGACAGGGGGGTCCAATGAGCAGTTCTTC	CSASRSTGGSNEQFF
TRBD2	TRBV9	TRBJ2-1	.	TGTGCCAGCAGCCACCGCTCTAGCGGGGGGGCGGGTGAGCAGTTCTTC	CASSHRSSGGAGEQFF
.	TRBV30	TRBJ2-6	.	TGTGCCTGGAGTGTTTTGCGGGGCAGATCTCCTGGGGCCAACGTCCTGACTTTC	CAWSVLRGRSPGANVLTF
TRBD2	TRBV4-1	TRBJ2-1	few	TGCGCCAGCAGCCAAGATTGGGGACTAGCGAGAGACAATGAGCAGTTCTTC	CASSQDWGLARDNEQFF
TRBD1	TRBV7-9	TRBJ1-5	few	TGTGCCAGCAGCCGGACAGGGTTGGGTCAGCCCCAGCATTTT	CASSRTGLGQPQHF
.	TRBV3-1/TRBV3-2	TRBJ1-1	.	TGTGCCAGCAGCAACGGACTTTTGAACACTGAAGCTTTCTTT	CASSNGLLNTEAFF
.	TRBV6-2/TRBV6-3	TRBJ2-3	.	TGTGCCAGCAGTCCAGGGCCTCTCAGACGGGGCACAGATACGCAGTATTTT	CASSPGPLRRGTDTQYF
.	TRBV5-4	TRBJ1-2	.	TGTGCCAGCAGCGCCAGGGTCACCTATGGCTACACCTTC	CASSARVTYGYTF
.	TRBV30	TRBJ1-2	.	TGTGCCTGGGGTACAGGACCCCGGGGCTACACCTTC	CAWGTGPRGYTF
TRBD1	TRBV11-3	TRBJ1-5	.	TGTGCCAGCAGCTACACAGGGGGTCAGCCCCAGCATTTT	CASSYTGGQPQHF
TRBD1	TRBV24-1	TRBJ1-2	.	TGTGCCACCAGTCAGGGGGCTAACTATGGCTACACCTTC	CATSQGANYGYTF
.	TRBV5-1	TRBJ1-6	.	TGCGCCAGCAGCTTAACAGGCCAGAGTCGTTCACCCCTCCACTTT	CASSLTGQSRSPLHF
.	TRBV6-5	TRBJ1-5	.	TGTGCCAGCAGTTACACCGGGACACCCCAGCATTTT	CASSYTGTPQHF
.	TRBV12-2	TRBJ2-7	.	TGTGCAAGTCGCTTCGGGTACTTC	CASRFGYF
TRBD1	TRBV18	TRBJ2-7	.	TGTGCCAGCTCACCAGCGACAGGGCGAGACGAGCAGTACTTC	CASSPATGRDEQYF
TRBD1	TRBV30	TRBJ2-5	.	TGTGCCTGGGGGACAGGGGGGCAAGAGACCCAGTACTTC	CAWGTGGQETQYF
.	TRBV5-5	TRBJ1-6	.	TGTGCCAGCAGCTTCGGACAGTCGGATTCACCCCTCCACTTT	CASSFGQSDSPLHF
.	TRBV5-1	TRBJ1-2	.	TGCGCCAGCAGCTCTCCGGTGACAGGAACCTATGGCTACACCTTC	CASSSPVTGTYGYTF
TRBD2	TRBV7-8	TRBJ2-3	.	TGTGCCAGCAGCTTAGGGGAGGGGCGGGGGAGGAGCACAGATACGCAGTATTTT	CASSLGEGRGRSTDTQYF
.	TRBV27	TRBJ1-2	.	TGTGCCAGCACCAGGGGAGATGGCTACACCTTC	CASTRGDGYTF
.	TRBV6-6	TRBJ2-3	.	TGTGCCAGCAGTTATCGGGAGCAGGATACGCAGTATTTT	CASSYREQDTQYF
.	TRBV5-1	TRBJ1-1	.	TGCGCCAGCAGCTTGAAAAACGCAGGGAACACTGAAGCTTTCTTT	CASSLKNAGNTEAFF
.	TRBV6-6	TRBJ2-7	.	TGTGCCAGCAGTCTAGGACAGGGAGGGCATTACGAGCAGTACTTC	CASSLGQGGHYEQYF
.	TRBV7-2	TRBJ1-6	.	TGTGCCAGCAGCTTAGAGCCCCCCATCTCCGCTCCGAATTCACCCCTCCACTTT	CASSLEPPISAPNSPLHF
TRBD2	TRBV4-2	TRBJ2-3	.	TGTGCCAGCAGCCAAGATCTGGGGACTAGCGGGTCCCCGCAGTATTTT	CASSQDLGTSGSPQYF
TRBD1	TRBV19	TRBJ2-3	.	TGTGCCAGTAGTATTGGGACAGGCATAGATACGCAGTATTTT	CASSIGTGIDTQYF
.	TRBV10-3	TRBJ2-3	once	TGTGCCATCATGGCGGGGGCCCTCACAGATACGCAGTATTTT	CAIMAGALTDTQYF
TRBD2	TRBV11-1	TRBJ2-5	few	TGTGCCAGCAGCTTAACTAGCGCGGAAGAGACCCAGTACTTC	CASSLTSAEETQYF
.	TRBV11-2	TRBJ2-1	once	TGTGCCAGCAACTTGGGGGGGGCTAGGTCCTACAATGAGCAGTTCTTC	CASNLGGARSYNEQFF
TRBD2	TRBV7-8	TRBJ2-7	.	TGTGCCAGCAGCCGAAATAGCGGGGGTTCTTACTACGAGCAGTACTTC	CASSRNSGGSYYEQYF
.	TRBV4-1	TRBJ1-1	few	TGCGCCAGCAGCCAACGTCAGCGAGGGACTGAAGCTTTCTTT	CASSQRQRGTEAFF